This TCR beta chain comes out of a study of shared clonotypes between healthy human individuals. The data were produced by immunoSEQ multiplex PCR, yet TCRdb's version contains in-frame clones alone and is incomplete. The data hold approximately 2,200,000 clones, with under 95% observed a single time. The length of the CDR3 is 13 residues. The germline V gene encodes CDR1 LNHDA and CDR2 SQIVND (reference sequence). Trimming removed 6 bases from V and 2 bases from J; junction bases left unmatched: 3. Naive CD8 cells were CD45RO-negative, positively selected for CCR7, excluding terminally differentiated effector memory CD45RA+ cells.

Sequencing was done on a sample of naive CD8+ T cells from PBMCs. V and J are TRBV19 and TRBJ1-2; the match to TRBD1 covers 7 bases. The sequence derives from a young man in good health. Some clones in this sample may be carry-over from other donors' samples. The CDR3 DNA is TGTGCCAGTAGACAGGGGAGAAACTATGGCTACACCTTC. Translated, it gives CASRQGRNYGYTF.